The 4 T cell receptor beta chains listed next were all sequenced from one sample in a study of blood T cells in healthy people across ages. Using a J-beta primer mix together with a sample-barcoded 5' primer, a second PCR was run for roughly 6 to 12 cycles. TCRdb itself ran the 5' RACE reads through MiXCR, one entry per CDR3 protein. The data contain 1.5 million to 1.8 million distinct CDR3 sequences, under 55% of them singletons. Sequenced material: blood. These receptor sequences come from a woman aged 18-29 years in good health.

There are a few counts of this clonotype. This sequence joins TRBV5-1 and TRBJ1-2; no clear D. V lost 4 bases, J lost 5 bases, and 15 bases lay in between. The V gene's germline CDR1 is SGHRS and CDR2 YFSETQ. This CDR3 spans 14 amino acids. CDR3 in amino acids: CASSLGTSGYGYTF. The DNA for the CDR3 is TGCGCCAGCAGCCTAGGTACCTCGGGATATGGCTACACCTTC. Supplemented by reference TRBV5-1 and TRBJ1-2, the full variable domain reads KAGVTQTPRYLIKTRGQQVTLSCSPISGHRSVSWYQQTPGQGLQFLFEYFSETQRNKGNFPGRFSGRQFSNSRSEMNVSTLELGDSALYLCASSLGTSGYGYTFGSGTRLTVV.

This clonotype was seen a few times. The V call is TRBV4-1, the J call TRBJ2-7; TRBD2 might be the D (5 bases). Germline V CDR1 and CDR2: MGHRA, YSYEKL. The CDR3 spans 15 residues. The V and J ends lost 1 base and 0 bases respectively, with 10 bases between them. CDR3 nucleotide sequence: TGCGCCAGCAGCCAAGCGTTGGGGAGCTCCTACGAGCAGTACTTC. Amino acid sequence: CASSQALGSSYEQYF.

This clonotype was detected a few times. The V and J genes are TRBV11-2 and TRBJ1-2, with TRBD1 matching over 9 bases. The germline CDR1 and CDR2 sequences are SGHAT and FQNNGV. The V and J ends lost 1 base and 4 bases, in that order; junction bases with no gene match: 7. The CDR3 spans 16 residues. The CDR3 nucleotides read TGTGCCAGCAGCTTAGTGTGGGGACAGGGCGGCTATGGCTACACCTTC. This codes for CASSLVWGQGGYGYTF. Filled out from reference TRBV11-2 and TRBJ1-2, the complete variable domain reads EAGVAQSPRYKIIEKRQSVAFWCNPISGHATLYWYQQILGQGPKLLIQFQNNGVVDDSQLPKDRFSAERLKGVDSTLKIQPAKLEDSAVYLCASSLVWGQGGYGYTFGSGTRLTVV.

The CDR3 coding sequence is TGTGCCAGCAGTTACTACAGGGGAACCTACGAGCAGTACTTC. Amino acid sequence: CASSYYRGTYEQYF. J is TRBJ2-7 and V is TRBV6-2 or TRBV6-3, with 7 bases aligning to TRBD1. Per the germline V gene, CDR1 is MNHEY and CDR2 is SVGEGT. The CDR3 length is 14 residues. V was pared by 1 base and J by 2 bases, with 2 bases of the junction left unmatched.